This paragraph covers one T cell receptor (beta chain) sequence. Its cognate antigen is unknown. Within the sample, other DNA sequences also encode this same CDR3. The germline gives CDR1 MNHNS, CDR2 SASEGT. Trimming took off 5 bases at V and 0 bases at J, with 8 bases between the two ends. The CDR3 spans 14 residues. The protocol was immunoSEQ multiplex PCR, while the TCRdb copy is restricted to in-frame clones and leaves out a portion. Of some 2,400,000 clones listed, under 97% are singletons. The data stem from a study of shared clonotypes between healthy human individuals. Study-level background: The study enrolled two women and a few men aged 18 to 49. CD4 naive cells filled three plates per donor, CD4 memory three, CD8 naive two and CD8 memory one.

Splitting the CD4+ cells yielded a CD45RA+ naive subset and a CD45RA-negative memory subset. Overall study results and limits: A handful of donors showed sharing of approximately 5% of naive CD4 clonotypes.

The receptor was isolated from a man between 18 and 35 years old in good health. The chain links TRBV6-1 to TRBJ1-5; D is unclear. The sequencing input was naive CD4+ T cells sorted from blood. Described subset: CD45RA+ positively selected. CDR3 bases: TGTGCCAGCAGTCAAGGAAATAGCAATCAGCCCCAGCATTTT. Translated, it gives CASSQGNSNQPQHF.